This entry is about one T cell receptor beta chain. Its antigen remains unidentified. These data come from a study of T cell responses to AZD1222 COVID-19 vaccine. Overall study context: Both about-4-week and about-12-week second-dose recipients were combined. The study, taken as a whole, reports: The study identified only 6 or 7 AZD1222 recipients as seropositive at baseline.

Here immunoSEQ multiplex PCR was the method, and the copy in TCRdb shows in-frame clones only, minus some. In the table there are more than 150,000 clones, approximately 94% of which are singletons. The CDR3 length is 16 residues. The germline V gene encodes CDR1 SGHVS and CDR2 FNYEAQ. The ends were cut back, 1 base at V and 4 bases at J, with 14 bases in the middle. The source material was peripheral blood, sampled on day 0 of AZD1222 vaccination. This TCR derives from an adult in good health. J is TRBJ1-5 and V is TRBV7-6; D is possibly TRBD1 (6 bases). The CDR3 DNA sequence: TGTGCCAGCAGCTTAGGGTCCGCAGGGGATAATCAGCCCCAGCATTTT. Translation gives CASSLGSAGDNQPQHF.